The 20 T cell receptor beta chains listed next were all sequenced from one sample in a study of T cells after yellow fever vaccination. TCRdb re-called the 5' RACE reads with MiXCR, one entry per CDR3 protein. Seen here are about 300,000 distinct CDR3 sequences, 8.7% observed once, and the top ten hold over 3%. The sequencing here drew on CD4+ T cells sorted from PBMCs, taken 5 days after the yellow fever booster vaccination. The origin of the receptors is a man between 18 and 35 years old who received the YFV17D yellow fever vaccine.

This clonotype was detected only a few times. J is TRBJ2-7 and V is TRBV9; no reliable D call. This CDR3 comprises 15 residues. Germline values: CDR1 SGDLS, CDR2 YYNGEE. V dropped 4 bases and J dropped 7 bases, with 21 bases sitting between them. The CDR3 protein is CASSPESPRHREQYV. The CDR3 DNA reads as TGTGCCAGCAGCCCGGAATCCCCCCGTCATCGGGAGCAGTACGTC.

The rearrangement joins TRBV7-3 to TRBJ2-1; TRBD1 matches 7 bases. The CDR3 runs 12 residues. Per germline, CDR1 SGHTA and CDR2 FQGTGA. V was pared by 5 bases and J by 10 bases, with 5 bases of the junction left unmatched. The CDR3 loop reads CASSDPGQEQFF. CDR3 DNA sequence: TGTGCCAGCAGCGATCCGGGACAGGAGCAGTTCTTC.

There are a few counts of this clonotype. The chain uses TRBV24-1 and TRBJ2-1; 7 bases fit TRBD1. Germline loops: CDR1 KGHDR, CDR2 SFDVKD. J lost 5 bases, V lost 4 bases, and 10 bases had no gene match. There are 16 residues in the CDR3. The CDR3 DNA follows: TGTGCCACCAGTGACACTCGTGAGGGGGCCCACAATGAGCAGTTCTTC. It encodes CATSDTREGAHNEQFF.

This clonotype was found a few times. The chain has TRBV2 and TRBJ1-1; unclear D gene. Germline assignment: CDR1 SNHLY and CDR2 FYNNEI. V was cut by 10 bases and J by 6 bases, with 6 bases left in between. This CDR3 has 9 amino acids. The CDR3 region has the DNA TGTGCCATCAGCGCTGAAGCTTTCTTT. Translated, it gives CAISAEAFF.

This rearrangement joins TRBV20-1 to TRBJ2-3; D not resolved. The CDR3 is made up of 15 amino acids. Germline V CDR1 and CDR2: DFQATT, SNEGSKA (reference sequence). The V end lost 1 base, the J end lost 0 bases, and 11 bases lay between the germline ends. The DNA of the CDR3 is TGCAGTGCTAGAGGGGCTTTTGATAGCACAGATACGCAGTATTTT. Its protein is CSARGAFDSTDTQYF.

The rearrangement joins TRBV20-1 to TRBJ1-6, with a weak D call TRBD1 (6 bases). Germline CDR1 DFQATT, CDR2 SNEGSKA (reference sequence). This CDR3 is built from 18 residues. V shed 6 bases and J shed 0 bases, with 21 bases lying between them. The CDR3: CSASHGQTTSSYNSPLHF. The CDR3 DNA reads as TGCAGTGCCAGTCACGGACAGACTACTAGCTCCTATAATTCACCCCTCCACTTT.

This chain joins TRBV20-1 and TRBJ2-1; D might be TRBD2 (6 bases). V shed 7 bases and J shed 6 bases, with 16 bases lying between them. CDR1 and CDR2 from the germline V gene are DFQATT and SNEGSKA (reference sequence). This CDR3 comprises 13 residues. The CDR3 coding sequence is TGCAGTGAAGCGACTCCCGGGGGCAATGAGCAGTTCTTC. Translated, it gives CSEATPGGNEQFF.

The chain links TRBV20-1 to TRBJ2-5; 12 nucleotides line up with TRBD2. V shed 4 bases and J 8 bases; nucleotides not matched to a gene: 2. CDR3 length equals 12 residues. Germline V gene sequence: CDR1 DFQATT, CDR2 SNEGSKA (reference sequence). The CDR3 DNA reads TGCAGTGCTATACTAGCGGGGGGTACCCAGTACTTC. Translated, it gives CSAILAGGTQYF.

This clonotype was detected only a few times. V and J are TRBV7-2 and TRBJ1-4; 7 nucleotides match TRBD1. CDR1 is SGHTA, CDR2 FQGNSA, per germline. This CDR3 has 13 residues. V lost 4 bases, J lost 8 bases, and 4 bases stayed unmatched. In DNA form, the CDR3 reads TGTGCCAGCAGCTCGGACAGGAGGGAAAAACTGTTTTTT. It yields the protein CASSSDRREKLFF.

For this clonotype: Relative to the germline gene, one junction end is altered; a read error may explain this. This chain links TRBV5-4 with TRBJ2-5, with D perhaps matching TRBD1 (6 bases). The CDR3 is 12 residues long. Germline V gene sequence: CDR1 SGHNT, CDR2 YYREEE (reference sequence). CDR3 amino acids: CASTLTGETQYF. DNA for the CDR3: TGTGCCAGCACCTTGACAGGTGAAACCCAGTACTTC. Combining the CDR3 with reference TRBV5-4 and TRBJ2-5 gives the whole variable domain ETGVTQSPTHLIKTRGQQVTLRCSSQSGHNTVSWYQQALGQGPQFIFQYYREEENGRGNFPPRFSGLQFPNYSSELNVNALELDDSALYLCASTLTGETQYFGPGTRLLVL.

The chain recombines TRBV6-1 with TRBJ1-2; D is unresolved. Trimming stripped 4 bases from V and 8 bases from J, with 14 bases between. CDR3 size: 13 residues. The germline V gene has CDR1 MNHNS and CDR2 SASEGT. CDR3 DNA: TGTGCCAGCAGTGGACGGTCCCTGGAAGGCTACACCTTC. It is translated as CASSGRSLEGYTF.

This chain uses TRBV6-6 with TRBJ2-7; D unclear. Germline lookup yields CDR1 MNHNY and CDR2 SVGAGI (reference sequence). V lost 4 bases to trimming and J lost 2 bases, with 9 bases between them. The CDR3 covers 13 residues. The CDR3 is CASSWSPPYEQYV. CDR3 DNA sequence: TGTGCCAGCAGTTGGTCCCCACCCTACGAGCAGTACGTC.

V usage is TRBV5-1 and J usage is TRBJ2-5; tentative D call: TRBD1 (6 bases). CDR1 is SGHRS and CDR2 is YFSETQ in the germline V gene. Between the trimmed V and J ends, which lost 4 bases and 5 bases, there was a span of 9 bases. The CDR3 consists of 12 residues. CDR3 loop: CASSVQGETQYF. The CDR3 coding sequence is TGCGCCAGCAGCGTCCAGGGGGAGACCCAGTACTTC.

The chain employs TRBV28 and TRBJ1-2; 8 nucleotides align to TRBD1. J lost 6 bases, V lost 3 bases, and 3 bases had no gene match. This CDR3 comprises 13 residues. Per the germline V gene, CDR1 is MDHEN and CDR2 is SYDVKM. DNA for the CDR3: TGTGCCAGCAGTTTCCAGGGGGCAGATGGCTACACCTTC. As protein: CASSFQGADGYTF.

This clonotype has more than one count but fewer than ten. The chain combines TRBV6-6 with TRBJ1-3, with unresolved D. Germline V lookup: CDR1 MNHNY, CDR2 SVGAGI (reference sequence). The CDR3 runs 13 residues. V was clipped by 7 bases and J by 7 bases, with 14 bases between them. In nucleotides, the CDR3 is TGTGCCAGCACCTACACAGCGGGCAACACCATATATTTT. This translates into CASTYTAGNTIYF.

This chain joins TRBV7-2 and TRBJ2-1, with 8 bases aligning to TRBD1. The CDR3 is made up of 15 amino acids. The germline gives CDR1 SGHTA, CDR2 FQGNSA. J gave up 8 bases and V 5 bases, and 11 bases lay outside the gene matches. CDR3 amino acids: CASSVRTAQGDEQFF. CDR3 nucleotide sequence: TGTGCCAGCAGCGTCAGGACCGCACAGGGGGATGAGCAGTTCTTC.

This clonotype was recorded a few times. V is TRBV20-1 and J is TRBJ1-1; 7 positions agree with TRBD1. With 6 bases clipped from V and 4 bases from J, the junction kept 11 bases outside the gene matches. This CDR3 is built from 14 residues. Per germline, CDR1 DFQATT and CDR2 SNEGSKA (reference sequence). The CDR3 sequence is CSAPNPQGPTEAFF. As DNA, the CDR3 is TGCAGTGCCCCAAATCCACAGGGGCCCACTGAAGCTTTCTTT.

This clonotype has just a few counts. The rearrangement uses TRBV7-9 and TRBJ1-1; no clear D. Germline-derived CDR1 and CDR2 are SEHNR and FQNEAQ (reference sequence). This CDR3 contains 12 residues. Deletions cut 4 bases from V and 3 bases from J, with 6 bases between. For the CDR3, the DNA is TGTGCCAGCAGCTATGACGACACTGAAGCTTTCTTT. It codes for CASSYDDTEAFF. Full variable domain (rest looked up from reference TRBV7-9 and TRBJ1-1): DTGVSQNPRHKITKRGQNVTFRCDPISEHNRLYWYRQTLGQGPEFLTYFQNEAQLEKSRLLSDRFSAERPKGSFSTLEIQRTEQGDSAMYLCASSYDDTEAFFGQGTRLTVV.

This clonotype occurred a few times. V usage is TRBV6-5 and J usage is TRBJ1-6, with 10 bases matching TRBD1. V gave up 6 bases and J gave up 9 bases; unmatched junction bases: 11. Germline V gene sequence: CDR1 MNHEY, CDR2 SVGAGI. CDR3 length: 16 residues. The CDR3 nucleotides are TGTGCCAGCAGCCCGAGGGGACAGGGGTCCGGTTCACCCCTCCACTTT. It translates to CASSPRGQGSGSPLHF.

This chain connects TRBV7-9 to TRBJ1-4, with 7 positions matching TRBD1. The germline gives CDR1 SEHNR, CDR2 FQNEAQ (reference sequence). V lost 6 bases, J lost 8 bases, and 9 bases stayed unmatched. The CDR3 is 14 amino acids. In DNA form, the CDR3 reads TGTGCCAGCAGACGGGGACAGTGGTCCGAAAAACTGTTTTTT. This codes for CASRRGQWSEKLFF.